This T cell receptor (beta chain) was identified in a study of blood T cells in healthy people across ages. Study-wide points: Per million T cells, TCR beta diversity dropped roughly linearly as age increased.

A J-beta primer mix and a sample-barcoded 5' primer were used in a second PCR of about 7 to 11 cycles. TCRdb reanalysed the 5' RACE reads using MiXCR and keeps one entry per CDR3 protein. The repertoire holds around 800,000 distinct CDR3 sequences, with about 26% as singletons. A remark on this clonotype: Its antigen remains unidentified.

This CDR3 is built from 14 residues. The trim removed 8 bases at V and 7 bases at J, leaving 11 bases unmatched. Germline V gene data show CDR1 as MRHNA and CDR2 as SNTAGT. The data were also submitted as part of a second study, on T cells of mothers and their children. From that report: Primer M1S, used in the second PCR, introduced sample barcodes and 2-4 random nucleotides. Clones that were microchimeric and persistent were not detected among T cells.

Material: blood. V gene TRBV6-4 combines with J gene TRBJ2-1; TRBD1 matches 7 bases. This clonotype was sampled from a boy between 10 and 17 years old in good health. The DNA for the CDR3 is TGTGCCAGCTCAACAGGGGATGAAGGGAATGAGCAGTTCTTC. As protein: CASSTGDEGNEQFF.